Below, 5 T cell receptor beta chains from the same sample are listed, as sequenced in a study of spatial heterogeneity in lung cancer. Study-level findings and limits: Counts of expanded intratumoral alpha and beta TCRs tracked tumor mutation counts.

Which antigens these TCRs recognize remains unknown. TCRdb used MiXCR to reprocess the 5' RACE reads, holding one entry per CDR3 protein. The sample has 11,000 or so distinct CDR3 sequences, roughly 13% seen once. The time point is: sample taken at primary tumor resection. The sequences come from lung tumor tissue, collected at surgery. The receptors here all came from a male donor with early-stage non-small cell lung cancer.

This chain joins TRBV28 and TRBJ1-1; D may be TRBD1 (5 bases). Germline CDR1 and CDR2: MDHEN and SYDVKM. The CDR3 spans 16 residues. Trimming cost V 6 bases and J 3 bases, with 20 bases left between them. CDR3: CASSSLEGKGDTEAFF. The DNA for the CDR3 is TGTGCCAGCAGCTCACTGGAGGGAAAAGGGGACACTGAAGCTTTCTTT.

The chain joins TRBV30 to TRBJ2-4; 8 positions agree with TRBD2. CDR3 length: 16 residues. Germline trimming cut 3 bases from V and 2 bases from J; bases unmatched to any gene: 9. The germline gives CDR1 GTSNPN, CDR2 SVGIG (reference sequence). The CDR3 loop reads CAWSWGSGGPKNIQYF. The DNA for the CDR3 is TGTGCCTGGAGCTGGGGAAGCGGGGGCCCCAAAAACATTCAGTACTTC.

This clonotype is medium-sized (0.01 to 0.1%) within its sample. The chain uses TRBV6-2 or TRBV6-3 and TRBJ2-1; D is unclear. The germline gives CDR1 MNHEY, CDR2 SVGEGT. The V gene lost 2 bases and the J gene lost 0 bases, with 8 bases spanning the gap. The CDR3 covers 15 residues. The chain's CDR3 is CASSYSQASYNEQFF. The CDR3 DNA reads as TGTGCCAGCAGTTACAGTCAGGCCTCCTACAATGAGCAGTTCTTC.

V and J are TRBV28 and TRBJ2-7; TRBD2 agrees at 12 bases. Germline CDR1 and CDR2: MDHEN and SYDVKM. J lost 7 bases, V lost 8 bases, and 9 bases had no gene match. This CDR3 is built from 14 residues. The CDR3 here is CASSRLAGVREQYF. CDR3 DNA sequence: TGTGCCAGCTCACGACTAGCGGGGGTGCGGGAGCAGTACTTC.

This clonotype was counted only a few times. The chain couples TRBV12-3 or TRBV12-4 to TRBJ1-1; D gene ambiguous. Trimming shortened V by 6 bases and J by 1 base, and 12 bases separated the two germline ends. This CDR3 is built from 14 residues. CDR3 coding DNA: TGTGCCAGCAGCCCCGGAGGGCCGAACACTGAAGCTTTCTTT. Translating gives CASSPGGPNTEAFF.